A selection of T cell receptor beta chains follows, all from one sample in a study of cytomegalovirus exposure and HLA in healthy donors. The assay was immunoSEQ multiplex PCR, and TCRdb's table has in-frame clones only and misses some. The sample has about 180,000 clones, less than 80% seen once. The sequenced sample was PBMCs. All receptors come from a woman aged 40 to 55 in good health and CMV-seronegative. CDR3s include the opening cysteine and the closing phenylalanine or tryptophan. Fields, in order: clone size, V gene, J gene, D gene, CDR3 protein, CDR3 DNA. A D gene is named only where the DNA matches it firmly. Size values are once, few and many counts, or a class for expanded clones, and some rows have none.

.	TRBV27	TRBJ2-1	TRBD1	CASSTFSGTGQGPQFF	TGTGCCAGCAGCACATTCTCCGGGACAGGGCAAGGCCCGCAGTTCTTC
.	TRBV7-6	TRBJ1-1	.	CASSSAGGTEAFF	TGTGCCAGCAGCTCCGCAGGTGGCACTGAAGCTTTCTTT
.	TRBV5-6	TRBJ2-1	.	CASSTDSPNEQFF	TGTGCCAGCAGCACCGACTCGCCCAATGAGCAGTTCTTC
.	TRBV5-1	TRBJ2-5	TRBD1	CASSPRTGRETQYF	TGCGCCAGCAGCCCTAGGACAGGGAGGGAGACCCAGTACTTC
.	TRBV5-6	TRBJ2-3	.	CASSLEGGGGTFTDTQYF	TGTGCCAGCAGCTTGGAAGGGGGCGGGGGGACGTTCACAGATACGCAGTATTTT
.	TRBV9	TRBJ2-5	.	CASSVGGRGGETQYF	TGTGCCAGCAGCGTAGGAGGGCGAGGGGGAGAGACCCAGTACTTC
.	TRBV6-6	TRBJ1-1	.	CASRPSGGGTEAFF	TGTGCCAGCAGGCCCTCCGGGGGGGGGACTGAAGCTTTCTTT
once	TRBV11-2	TRBJ1-2	.	CASSPLTNYGYTF	TGTGCCAGCAGCCCGCTAACTAACTATGGCTACACCTTC
.	TRBV27	TRBJ2-6	TRBD1	CASSRRTGVDSGANVLTF	TGTGCCAGCAGTCGTAGGACAGGGGTCGACTCTGGGGCCAACGTCCTGACTTTC
.	TRBV19	TRBJ1-5	.	CASIAGAFSNQPQHF	TGTGCCAGTATTGCGGGAGCCTTTAGCAATCAGCCCCAGCATTTT
.	TRBV5-1	TRBJ1-5	.	CASSAERDQPQHF	TGCGCCAGCAGCGCGGAGCGGGACCAGCCCCAGCATTTT
.	TRBV2	TRBJ2-5	TRBD1	CASSVDRGRETQYF	TGTGCCAGCAGTGTCGACAGGGGGCGAGAGACCCAGTACTTC
once	TRBV5-4	TRBJ2-4	.	CASSLTGFNQNIQYF	TGTGCCAGCAGCCTCACAGGGTTCAACCAAAACATTCAGTACTTC
.	TRBV5-6	TRBJ1-2	.	CASSLNFNYGYTF	TGTGCCAGCAGCTTGAACTTCAACTATGGCTACACCTTC
.	TRBV11-3	TRBJ1-1	TRBD1	CASSVRTGGVEAFF	TGTGCCAGCAGCGTAAGGACAGGGGGGGTTGAAGCTTTCTTT
.	TRBV29-1	TRBJ1-5	TRBD1	CSVRQGASGNQPQHF	TGCAGCGTAAGACAGGGGGCGTCTGGCAATCAGCCCCAGCATTTT
.	TRBV15	TRBJ2-5	TRBD1	CATSRRIGGKETQYF	TGTGCCACCAGCAGGCGGATAGGGGGCAAAGAGACCCAGTACTTC